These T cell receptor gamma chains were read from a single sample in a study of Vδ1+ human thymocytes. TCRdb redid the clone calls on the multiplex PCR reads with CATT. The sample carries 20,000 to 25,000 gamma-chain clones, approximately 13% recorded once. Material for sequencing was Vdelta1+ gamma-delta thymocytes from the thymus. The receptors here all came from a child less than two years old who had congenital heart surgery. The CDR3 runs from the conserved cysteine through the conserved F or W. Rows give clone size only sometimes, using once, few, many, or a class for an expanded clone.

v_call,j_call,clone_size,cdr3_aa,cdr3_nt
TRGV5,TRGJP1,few,CATWDSHTTGWFKIF,TGTGCCACCTGGGACAGCCACACCACTGGTTGGTTCAAGATATTT
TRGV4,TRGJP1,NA,CATRMSDTTGWFKIF,TGTGCCACCCGGATGAGCGATACCACTGGTTGGTTCAAGATATTT
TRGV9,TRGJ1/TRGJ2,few,CALWEVQRNYYKKLF,TGTGCCTTGTGGGAGGTGCAACGGAATTATTATAAGAAACTCTTT
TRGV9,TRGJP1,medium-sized,CALWEDTGWFKIF,TGTGCCTTGTGGGAGGACACTGGTTGGTTCAAGATATTT
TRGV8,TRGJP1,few,CATWDATSSSGWFKIF,TGTGCCACCTGGGACGCGACAAGTTCGTCTGGTTGGTTCAAGATATTT
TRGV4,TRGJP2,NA,CATWDDLDSSDWIKTF,TGTGCCACCTGGGATGATTTGGATAGTAGTGATTGGATCAAGACGTTT
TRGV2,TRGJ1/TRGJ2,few,CATWDAPIIYKKLF,TGTGCCACCTGGGACGCCCCTATCATTTATAAGAAACTCTTT
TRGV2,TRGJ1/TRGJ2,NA,CATWDGLDYKKLF,TGTGCCACCTGGGACGGGCTAGATTATAAGAAACTCTTT
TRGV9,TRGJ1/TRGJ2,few,CALWGMTNKKLF,TGTGCCTTGTGGGGGATGACCAATAAGAAACTCTTT
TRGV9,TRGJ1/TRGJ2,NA,CALWEGYRPKKLF,TGTGCCTTGTGGGAGGGTTACCGCCCCAAGAAACTCTTT
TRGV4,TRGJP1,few,CATWNGTNTTGWFKIF,TGTGCCACCTGGAATGGAACGAATACCACTGGTTGGTTCAAGATATTT
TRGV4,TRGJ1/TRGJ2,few,CATFLGPYYYKKLF,TGTGCCACCTTTCTGGGTCCCTATTATTATAAGAAACTCTTT
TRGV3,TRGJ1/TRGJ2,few,CATWDSPSVGKLF,TGTGCCACCTGGGACAGCCCCTCAGTGGGGAAACTCTTT
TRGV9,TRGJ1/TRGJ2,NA,CALWEVALPNYYKKLF,TGTGCCTTGTGGGAGGTAGCTCTCCCGAATTATTATAAGAAACTCTTT
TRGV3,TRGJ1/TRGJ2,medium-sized,CATWDRRKKLF,TGTGCCACCTGGGACAGGCGAAAGAAACTCTTT
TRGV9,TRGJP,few,CALWEALQELGKKIKVF,TGTGCCTTGTGGGAGGCGTTACAAGAGTTGGGCAAAAAAATCAAGGTATTT
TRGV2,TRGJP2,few,CATWDGPSYSSDWIKTF,TGTGCCACCTGGGACGGGCCCTCCTATAGTAGTGATTGGATCAAGACGTTT
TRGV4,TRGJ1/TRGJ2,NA,CATRLHYKKLF,TGTGCCACCCGCTTACATTATAAGAAACTCTTT
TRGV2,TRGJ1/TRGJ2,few,CATWDGQRGLYYKKLF,TGTGCCACCTGGGACGGGCAACGGGGATTATATTATAAGAAACTCTTT
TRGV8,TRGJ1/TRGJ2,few,CATWDRPLGFYYKKLF,TGTGCCACCTGGGACAGGCCCCTTGGGTTTTATTATAAGAAACTCTTT
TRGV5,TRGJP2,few,CATWDGGVSDWIKTF,TGTGCCACCTGGGACGGGGGGGTAAGTGATTGGATCAAGACGTTT
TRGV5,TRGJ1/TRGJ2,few,CATWGGNYYKKLF,TGTGCCACCTGGGGTGGAAATTATTATAAGAAACTCTTT
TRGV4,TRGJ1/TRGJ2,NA,CATWNGLGDYYKKLF,TGTGCCACCTGGAATGGCCTTGGGGATTATTATAAGAAACTCTTT
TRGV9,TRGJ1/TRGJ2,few,CALWEVRRGYYKKLF,TGTGCCTTGTGGGAGGTTAGACGGGGTTATTATAAGAAACTCTTT
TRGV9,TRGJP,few,CALWEETTPQELGKKIKVF,TGTGCCTTGTGGGAGGAAACTACACCGCAAGAGTTGGGCAAAAAAATCAAGGTATTT
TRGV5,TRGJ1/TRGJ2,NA,CATWDRPPNKKLF,TGTGCCACCTGGGACAGGCCACCGAATAAGAAACTCTTT
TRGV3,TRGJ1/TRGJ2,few,CATWDRRGYYKKLF,TGTGCCACCTGGGACAGGCGGGGCTATTATAAGAAACTCTTT
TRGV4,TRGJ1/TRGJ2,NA,CATLPYKKLF,TGTGCCACCTTACCTTATAAGAAACTCTTT
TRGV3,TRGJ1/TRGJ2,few,CATWDGLDYYKKLF,TGTGCCACCTGGGATGGGCTGGATTATTATAAGAAACTCTTT
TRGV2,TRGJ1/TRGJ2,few,CATWSILRYKKLF,TGTGCCACCTGGTCCATTTTAAGATATAAGAAACTCTTT
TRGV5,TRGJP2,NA,CATWDQSSDWIKTF,TGTGCCACCTGGGACCAAAGTAGTGATTGGATCAAGACCTTT
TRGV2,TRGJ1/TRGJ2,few,CATWDVAGYYKKLF,TGTGCCACCTGGGATGTAGCGGGTTATTATAAGAAACTCTTT
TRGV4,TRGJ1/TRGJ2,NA,CATWNGRPDYYKKLF,TGTGCCACCTGGAATGGCCGCCCGGATTATTATAAGAAACTCTTT
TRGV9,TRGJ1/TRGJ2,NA,CALWEVRFYYKKLF,TGTGCCTTGTGGGAGGTGCGGTTTTATTATAAGAAACTCTTT
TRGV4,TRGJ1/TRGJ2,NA,CATWNGRDYYKKLF,TGTGCCACCTGGAATGGTCGGGATTATTATAAGAAACTCTTT
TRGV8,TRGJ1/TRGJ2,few,CATWDGYYYKKLF,TGTGCCACCTGGGATGGCTATTATTATAAGAAACTCTTT
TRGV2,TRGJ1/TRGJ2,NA,CATWDGGYKKLF,TGTGCCACCTGGGACGGGGGTTATAAGAAACTCTTT
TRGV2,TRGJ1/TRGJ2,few,CATWDGPRPSRRKLF,TGTGCCACCTGGGACGGGCCGCGTCCCTCCAGGCGGAAACTCTTT
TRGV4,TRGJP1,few,CATSPNHTTGWFKIF,TGTGCCACCAGCCCGAACCATACCACTGGTTGGTTCAAGATATTT
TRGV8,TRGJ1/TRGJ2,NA,CATWGGANYYKKLF,TGTGCCACCTGGGGAGGGGCGAATTATTATAAGAAACTCTTT
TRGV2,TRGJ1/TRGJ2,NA,CATWDGAAYYKKLF,TGTGCCACCTGGGACGGGGCCGCTTATTATAAGAAACTCTTT
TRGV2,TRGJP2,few,CATWEVSDWIKTF,TGTGCCACCTGGGAGGTTAGTGATTGGATCAAGACGTTT
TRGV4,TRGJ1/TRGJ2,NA,CATWDLRLYYKKLF,TGTGCCACCTGGGATTTGAGGCTTTATTATAAGAAACTCTTT
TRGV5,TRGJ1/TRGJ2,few,CATWDTVKKLF,TGTGCCACCTGGGACACTGTTAAGAAACTCTTT